Listed below are T cell receptor beta chains from one sample, sequenced in a study of T cells in Graves' hyperthyroidism and ophthalmopathy. MiXCR, run by TCRdb on the multiplex PCR reads, gives a single entry per CDR3 protein. The repertoire holds 210,000 or so distinct CDR3 sequences, with roughly 17% as singletons. The material sequenced was blood. Every receptor here comes from a man over 45 with Graves' hyperthyroidism. Each CDR3 is given with its conserved first and last residue. D genes are given only for firm matches. Not all rows give a size; the values are once, few, many and, for expanded clones, a class.

clone size: many
V gene: TRBV5-5
J gene: TRBJ2-7
D gene: TRBD1
CDR3 length: 16
CDR3 protein: CASSSTPGTGLYEQYF
CDR3 DNA: TGTGCCAGCAGCTCAACACCCGGGACAGGGCTCTACGAGCAGTACTTC

clone size: .
V gene: TRBV6-1
J gene: TRBJ1-2
D gene: .
CDR3 length: 13
CDR3 protein: CASDQGLNYGYTF
CDR3 DNA: TGTGCCAGCGACCAGGGCCTTAACTATGGCTACACCTTC

clone size: .
V gene: TRBV10-1
J gene: TRBJ2-5
D gene: .
CDR3 length: 9
CDR3 protein: CARGGTQYF
CDR3 DNA: TGCGCCAGGGGCGGGACCCAGTACTTC

clone size: many
V gene: TRBV7-2
J gene: TRBJ1-6
D gene: TRBD1
CDR3 length: 13
CDR3 protein: CASSFGTGSPLHF
CDR3 DNA: TGTGCCAGCAGCTTCGGGACAGGTTCACCCCTCCACTTT

clone size: few
V gene: TRBV12-3/TRBV12-4
J gene: TRBJ2-2
D gene: .
CDR3 length: 14
CDR3 protein: CASSRDTHTGELFF
CDR3 DNA: TGTGCCAGCAGCCGGGACACCCACACCGGGGAGCTGTTTTTT

clone size: many
V gene: TRBV7-9
J gene: TRBJ2-1
D gene: .
CDR3 length: 15
CDR3 protein: CASSPPGGSYNEQFF
CDR3 DNA: TGTGCCAGCTCACCGCCAGGAGGCTCCTACAATGAGCAGTTCTTC

clone size: many
V gene: TRBV20-1
J gene: TRBJ1-5
D gene: TRBD1
CDR3 length: 14
CDR3 protein: CSASRTGGNQPQHF
CDR3 DNA: TGCAGTGCTAGCCGGACAGGTGGAAATCAGCCCCAGCATTTT

clone size: many
V gene: TRBV11-2
J gene: TRBJ1-1
D gene: TRBD1
CDR3 length: 14
CDR3 protein: CASTRTGQNTEAFF
CDR3 DNA: TGTGCCAGCACCAGGACAGGGCAGAACACTGAAGCTTTCTTT

clone size: many
V gene: TRBV6-2/TRBV6-3
J gene: TRBJ2-7
D gene: TRBD1
CDR3 length: 12
CDR3 protein: CASSKGQAEQYF
CDR3 DNA: TGTGCCAGCAGTAAAGGACAGGCCGAGCAGTACTTC

clone size: many
V gene: TRBV12-3/TRBV12-4
J gene: TRBJ1-3
D gene: .
CDR3 length: 14
CDR3 protein: CASSPGYSGNTIYF
CDR3 DNA: TGTGCCAGCAGTCCAGGATACTCTGGAAACACCATATATTTT

clone size: .
V gene: TRBV29-1
J gene: TRBJ2-1
D gene: TRBD2
CDR3 length: 15
CDR3 protein: CSVEGLAEVYNEQFF
CDR3 DNA: TGCAGCGTTGAAGGACTAGCGGAAGTCTACAATGAGCAGTTCTTC

clone size: .
V gene: TRBV18
J gene: TRBJ2-7
D gene: .
CDR3 length: 16
CDR3 protein: CASATRGTVSSYEQYF
CDR3 DNA: TGTGCCAGCGCTACTCGCGGGACCGTAAGCTCCTACGAGCAGTACTTC

clone size: .
V gene: TRBV20-1
J gene: TRBJ1-2
D gene: .
CDR3 length: 12
CDR3 protein: CSAVGHNYGYTF
CDR3 DNA: TGCAGTGCCGTGGGACACAACTATGGCTACACCTTC

clone size: few
V gene: TRBV7-6
J gene: TRBJ2-1
D gene: TRBD1
CDR3 length: 15
CDR3 protein: CASSRGQAAYNEQFF
CDR3 DNA: TGTGCCAGCAGCCGAGGACAGGCAGCCTACAATGAGCAGTTCTTC

clone size: many
V gene: TRBV11-3
J gene: TRBJ2-7
D gene: .
CDR3 length: 14
CDR3 protein: CASSRPDSNYEQYF
CDR3 DNA: TGTGCCAGCAGCCGGCCGGACTCCAACTACGAGCAGTACTTC

clone size: .
V gene: TRBV4-1
J gene: TRBJ1-6
D gene: .
CDR3 length: 15
CDR3 protein: CASSQGTGNNSPLHF
CDR3 DNA: TGCGCCAGCAGCCAAGGTACAGGGAATAATTCACCCCTCCACTTT

clone size: many
V gene: TRBV20-1
J gene: TRBJ2-7
D gene: TRBD2
CDR3 length: 16
CDR3 protein: CSVERGLAGGRHEQYF
CDR3 DNA: TGCAGTGTTGAGCGGGGTCTAGCGGGAGGGCGGCACGAGCAGTACTTC

clone size: many
V gene: TRBV6-1
J gene: TRBJ2-1
D gene: TRBD2
CDR3 length: 15
CDR3 protein: CASSPPGGPYNEQFF
CDR3 DNA: TGTGCCAGCAGTCCGCCGGGGGGGCCCTACAATGAGCAGTTCTTC

clone size: .
V gene: TRBV6-2/TRBV6-3
J gene: TRBJ2-1
D gene: .
CDR3 length: 15
CDR3 protein: CACTKSGGGSVEQFF
CDR3 DNA: TGTGCCTGCACAAAGAGTGGGGGCGGGAGTGTTGAGCAGTTCTTC

clone size: few
V gene: TRBV6-1
J gene: TRBJ2-7
D gene: .
CDR3 length: 12
CDR3 protein: CASSPQLREQYF
CDR3 DNA: TGTGCCAGCAGTCCCCAGTTGAGGGAGCAGTACTTC

clone size: few
V gene: TRBV27
J gene: TRBJ1-2
D gene: TRBD1
CDR3 length: 15
CDR3 protein: CASSPRTGVGYGYTF
CDR3 DNA: TGTGCCAGCAGTCCCCGGACAGGGGTAGGCTATGGCTACACCTTC

clone size: .
V gene: TRBV7-2
J gene: TRBJ2-1
D gene: .
CDR3 length: 16
CDR3 protein: CASSLDSPALDNEQFF
CDR3 DNA: TGTGCCAGCAGCTTAGATAGCCCTGCTCTTGACAATGAGCAGTTCTTC

clone size: .
V gene: TRBV4-2
J gene: TRBJ1-1
D gene: .
CDR3 length: 15
CDR3 protein: CASSHQDRQSTEAFF
CDR3 DNA: TGTGCCAGCAGCCACCAAGACAGACAAAGCACTGAAGCTTTCTTT

clone size: .
V gene: TRBV29-1
J gene: TRBJ2-7
D gene: .
CDR3 length: 13
CDR3 protein: CSVISGSSHEQYF
CDR3 DNA: TGCAGCGTTATTTCAGGGTCCTCCCACGAGCAGTACTTC

clone size: .
V gene: TRBV16
J gene: TRBJ2-7
D gene: .
CDR3 length: 14
CDR3 protein: CASSPSTVGYEQYF
CDR3 DNA: TGTGCCAGCAGCCCTTCGACAGTAGGGTACGAGCAGTACTTC

clone size: .
V gene: TRBV10-3
J gene: TRBJ2-3
D gene: TRBD1
CDR3 length: 15
CDR3 protein: CAISDQGVSTDTQYF
CDR3 DNA: TGTGCCATCAGTGACCAGGGGGTTAGCACAGATACGCAGTATTTT

clone size: many
V gene: TRBV28
J gene: TRBJ2-5
D gene: .
CDR3 length: 11
CDR3 protein: CASSLHGQYYF
CDR3 DNA: TGTGCCAGCAGTTTGCACGGACAGTATTACTTC

clone size: .
V gene: TRBV9
J gene: TRBJ2-3
D gene: TRBD2
CDR3 length: 16
CDR3 protein: CASSVVASGTGDTQYF
CDR3 DNA: TGTGCCAGCAGCGTAGTGGCTAGCGGGACCGGAGATACGCAGTATTTT

clone size: .
V gene: TRBV20-1
J gene: TRBJ1-2
D gene: .
CDR3 length: 12
CDR3 protein: CSASGGNYGYTF
CDR3 DNA: TGCAGTGCTAGTGGGGGGAACTATGGCTACACCTTC

clone size: few
V gene: TRBV24-1
J gene: TRBJ1-3
D gene: .
CDR3 length: 13
CDR3 protein: CATSGGGGNTIYF
CDR3 DNA: TGTGCCACCAGTGGCGGGGGCGGCAACACCATATATTTT

clone size: .
V gene: TRBV6-5
J gene: TRBJ1-2
D gene: TRBD1
CDR3 length: 16
CDR3 protein: CASSYSSGQGKDGYTF
CDR3 DNA: TGTGCCAGCAGTTACTCCTCGGGACAGGGGAAGGATGGCTACACCTTC

clone size: .
V gene: TRBV7-9
J gene: TRBJ1-3
D gene: .
CDR3 length: 17
CDR3 protein: CASSQREGSYSGNTIYF
CDR3 DNA: TGTGCCAGCAGTCAGCGGGAGGGGAGTTACTCTGGAAACACCATATATTTT

clone size: many
V gene: TRBV28
J gene: TRBJ2-3
D gene: TRBD2
CDR3 length: 16
CDR3 protein: CASSPPGLAGDDTQYF
CDR3 DNA: TGTGCCAGCAGCCCCCCGGGACTAGCGGGAGATGATACGCAGTATTTT

clone size: few
V gene: TRBV12-3/TRBV12-4
J gene: TRBJ1-1
D gene: .
CDR3 length: 14
CDR3 protein: CASSLRVGDTEAFF
CDR3 DNA: TGTGCCAGCAGTTTGCGGGTCGGGGACACTGAAGCTTTCTTT

clone size: .
V gene: TRBV6-2/TRBV6-3
J gene: TRBJ2-7
D gene: TRBD2
CDR3 length: 15
CDR3 protein: CASSEAGGPAYEQYF
CDR3 DNA: TGTGCCAGCAGTGAAGCGGGAGGTCCCGCCTACGAGCAGTACTTC

clone size: .
V gene: TRBV3-1
J gene: TRBJ2-3
D gene: .
CDR3 length: 16
CDR3 protein: CASSQDGVRVTDTQYF
CDR3 DNA: TGTGCCAGCAGCCAAGATGGGGTCCGGGTCACAGATACGCAGTATTTT

clone size: many
V gene: TRBV3-1
J gene: TRBJ1-2
D gene: TRBD1
CDR3 length: 15
CDR3 protein: CASSQGLDRVKGYTF
CDR3 DNA: TGTGCCAGCAGCCAAGGTTTGGACAGGGTTAAAGGCTACACCTTC

clone size: few
V gene: TRBV6-1
J gene: TRBJ2-7
D gene: TRBD1
CDR3 length: 16
CDR3 protein: CASSRTGTGGSYEQYF
CDR3 DNA: TGTGCCAGCAGTCGCACCGGGACAGGAGGCTCCTACGAGCAGTACTTC

clone size: .
V gene: TRBV12-3/TRBV12-4
J gene: TRBJ2-2
D gene: .
CDR3 length: 14
CDR3 protein: CASSFTGRAGELFF
CDR3 DNA: TGTGCCAGCAGTTTTACCGGGAGAGCCGGGGAGCTGTTTTTT

clone size: few
V gene: TRBV9
J gene: TRBJ2-1
D gene: TRBD2
CDR3 length: 16
CDR3 protein: CASSVGGLAGLSEQFF
CDR3 DNA: TGTGCCAGCAGCGTAGGGGGGCTAGCGGGATTGTCTGAGCAGTTCTTC

clone size: few
V gene: TRBV9
J gene: TRBJ2-2
D gene: .
CDR3 length: 17
CDR3 protein: CASSVDPGDTNTGELFF
CDR3 DNA: TGTGCCAGCAGCGTAGATCCGGGCGATACGAACACCGGGGAGCTGTTTTTT

clone size: many
V gene: TRBV20-1
J gene: TRBJ2-3
D gene: .
CDR3 length: 13
CDR3 protein: CSARGGFGDTQYF
CDR3 DNA: TGCAGTGCTAGGGGGGGCTTCGGGGATACGCAGTATTTT

clone size: many
V gene: TRBV27
J gene: TRBJ2-1
D gene: .
CDR3 length: 14
CDR3 protein: CASRRGRGGGEQFF
CDR3 DNA: TGTGCCAGCAGACGCGGACGCGGTGGGGGTGAGCAGTTCTTC

clone size: many
V gene: TRBV5-1
J gene: TRBJ2-3
D gene: .
CDR3 length: 16
CDR3 protein: CASSLGQVQATDTQYF
CDR3 DNA: TGCGCCAGCAGCTTGGGGCAGGTTCAAGCAACAGATACGCAGTATTTT

clone size: .
V gene: TRBV20-1
J gene: TRBJ2-7
D gene: TRBD2
CDR3 length: 14
CDR3 protein: CSAVKGLAGSEQYF
CDR3 DNA: TGCAGTGCTGTAAAAGGACTAGCGGGATCCGAGCAGTACTTC

clone size: many
V gene: TRBV24-1
J gene: TRBJ2-1
D gene: TRBD2
CDR3 length: 16
CDR3 protein: CATSDRTSGSYNEQFF
CDR3 DNA: TGTGCCACCAGTGACCGGACTAGCGGAAGCTACAATGAGCAGTTCTTC

clone size: .
V gene: TRBV6-1
J gene: TRBJ1-5
D gene: .
CDR3 length: 16
CDR3 protein: CASRVIQGSPNQPQHF
CDR3 DNA: TGTGCCAGCAGGGTTATACAGGGTTCCCCTAATCAGCCCCAGCATTTT

clone size: .
V gene: TRBV3-1
J gene: TRBJ2-7
D gene: .
CDR3 length: 13
CDR3 protein: CASSQPGSYEQYF
CDR3 DNA: TGTGCCAGCAGCCAGCCGGGATCCTACGAGCAGTACTTC

clone size: few
V gene: TRBV19
J gene: TRBJ1-5
D gene: .
CDR3 length: 14
CDR3 protein: CASTSRGRDQPQHF
CDR3 DNA: TGTGCCAGTACCTCAAGGGGCAGGGATCAGCCCCAGCATTTT

clone size: many
V gene: TRBV30
J gene: TRBJ2-7
D gene: .
CDR3 length: 10
CDR3 protein: CAWRGYEQYF
CDR3 DNA: TGTGCCTGGAGAGGATACGAGCAGTACTTC

clone size: many
V gene: TRBV20-1
J gene: TRBJ2-1
D gene: .
CDR3 length: 11
CDR3 protein: CSARGLAEQFF
CDR3 DNA: TGCAGTGCTAGAGGGCTAGCGGAGCAGTTCTTC

clone size: .
V gene: TRBV12-3/TRBV12-4
J gene: TRBJ1-1
D gene: TRBD1
CDR3 length: 13
CDR3 protein: CAGSSTGFTEAFF
CDR3 DNA: TGTGCCGGCAGTTCGACAGGGTTCACTGAGGCTTTCTTT

clone size: .
V gene: TRBV24-1
J gene: TRBJ2-1
D gene: TRBD1
CDR3 length: 13
CDR3 protein: CATSDGDRVEQFF
CDR3 DNA: TGTGCCACCAGTGATGGCGACAGGGTTGAGCAGTTCTTC

clone size: many
V gene: TRBV29-1
J gene: TRBJ1-1
D gene: .
CDR3 length: 14
CDR3 protein: CSALQGMMNTEAFF
CDR3 DNA: TGCAGCGCTCTCCAGGGGATGATGAACACTGAAGCTTTCTTT

clone size: many
V gene: TRBV20-1
J gene: TRBJ2-7
D gene: TRBD1
CDR3 length: 16
CDR3 protein: CSASRQGRKASYEQYF
CDR3 DNA: TGCAGTGCTAGTCGACAGGGCCGTAAGGCCTCTTACGAGCAGTACTTC